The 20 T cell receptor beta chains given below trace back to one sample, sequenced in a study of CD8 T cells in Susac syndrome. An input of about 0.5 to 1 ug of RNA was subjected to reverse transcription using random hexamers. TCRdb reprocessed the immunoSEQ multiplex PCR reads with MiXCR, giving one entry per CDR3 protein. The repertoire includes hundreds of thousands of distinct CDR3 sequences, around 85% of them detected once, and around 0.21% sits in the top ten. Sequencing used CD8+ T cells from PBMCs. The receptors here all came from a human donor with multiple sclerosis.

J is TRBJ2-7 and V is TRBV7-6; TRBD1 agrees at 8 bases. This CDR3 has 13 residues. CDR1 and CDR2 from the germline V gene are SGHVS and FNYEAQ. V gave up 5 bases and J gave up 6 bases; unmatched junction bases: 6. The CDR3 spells CASSPSQGGEQYF. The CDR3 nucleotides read TGTGCCAGCAGCCCTTCACAGGGGGGCGAGCAGTACTTC.

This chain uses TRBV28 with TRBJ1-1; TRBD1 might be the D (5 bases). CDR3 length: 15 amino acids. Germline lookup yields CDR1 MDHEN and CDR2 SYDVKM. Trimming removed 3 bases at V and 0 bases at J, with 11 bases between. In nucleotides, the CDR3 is TGTGCCAGCAGTTTGGGGACGGCACTGAACACTGAAGCTTTCTTT. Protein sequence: CASSLGTALNTEAFF.

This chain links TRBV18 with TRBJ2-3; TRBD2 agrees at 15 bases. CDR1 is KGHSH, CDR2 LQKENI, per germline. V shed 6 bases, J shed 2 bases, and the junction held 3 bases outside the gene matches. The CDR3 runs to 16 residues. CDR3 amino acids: CASSGTSGRNTDTQYF. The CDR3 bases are TGTGCCAGCTCCGGGACTAGCGGGAGGAACACAGATACGCAGTATTTT.

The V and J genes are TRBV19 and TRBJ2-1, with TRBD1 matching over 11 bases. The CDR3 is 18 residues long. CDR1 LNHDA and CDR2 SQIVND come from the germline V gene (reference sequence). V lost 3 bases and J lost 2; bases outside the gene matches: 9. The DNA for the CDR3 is TGTGCCAGTAGTATTGGTAGCGGGGGACAGGGGGCCTACAATGAGCAGTTCTTC. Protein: CASSIGSGGQGAYNEQFF.

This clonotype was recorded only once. The CDR3 DNA is TGTGCCAGCAGCCAGTATCGTGCGAAGTATGAAAAACTGTTTTTT. It is translated as CASSQYRAKYEKLFF. The rearrangement uses TRBV14 and TRBJ1-4, with D uncertain. The CDR3 has 15 amino acids. Trimming took 3 bases from V and 6 from J, leaving 14 bases between them. Germline CDR1 and CDR2: SGHDN and FVKESK.

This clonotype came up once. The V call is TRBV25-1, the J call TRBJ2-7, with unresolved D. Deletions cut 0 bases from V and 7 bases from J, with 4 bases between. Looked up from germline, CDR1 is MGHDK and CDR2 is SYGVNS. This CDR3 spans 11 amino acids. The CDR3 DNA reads TGTGCCAGCAGTGAATATCCTGAGCAGTACTTC. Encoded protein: CASSEYPEQYF.

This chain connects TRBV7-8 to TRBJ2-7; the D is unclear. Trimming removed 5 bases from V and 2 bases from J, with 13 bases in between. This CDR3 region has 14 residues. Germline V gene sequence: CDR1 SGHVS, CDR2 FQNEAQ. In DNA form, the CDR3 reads TGTGCCAGCAGCATTCCCCTCCAGCCCTACGAGCAGTACTTC. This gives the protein CASSIPLQPYEQYF. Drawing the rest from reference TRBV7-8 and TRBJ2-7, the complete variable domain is GAGVSQSPRYKVAKRGQDVALRCDPISGHVSLFWYQQALGQGPEFLTYFQNEAQLDKSGLPSDRFFAERPEGSVSTLKIQRTQQEDSAVYLCASSIPLQPYEQYFGPGTRLTVT.

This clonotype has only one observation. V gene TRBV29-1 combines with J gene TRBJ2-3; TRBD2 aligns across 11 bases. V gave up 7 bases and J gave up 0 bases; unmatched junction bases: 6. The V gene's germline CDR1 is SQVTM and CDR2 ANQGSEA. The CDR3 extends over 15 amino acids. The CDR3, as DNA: TGCAGCGCCGCGGGACTAGCGGACAGCACAGATACGCAGTATTTT. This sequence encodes CSAAGLADSTDTQYF.

DNA of the CDR3: TGTGCCAGCAGCTTAGCGCCAGATAGGGGCTACAATCAGCCCCAGCATTTT. Protein: CASSLAPDRGYNQPQHF. V is TRBV7-9 and J is TRBJ1-5; perhaps TRBD1 as D (5 bases). There are 17 residues in the CDR3. Germline V gives CDR1 SEHNR, CDR2 FQNEAQ (reference sequence). Trimming took off 0 bases at V and 3 bases at J, with 15 bases between the two ends.

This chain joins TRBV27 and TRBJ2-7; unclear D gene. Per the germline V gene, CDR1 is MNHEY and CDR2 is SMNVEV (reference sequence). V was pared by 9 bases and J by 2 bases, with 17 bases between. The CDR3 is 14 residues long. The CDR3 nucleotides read TGTGCCAGTAGGCCCCTTGGCGGAGCCTACGAGCAGTACTTC. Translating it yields CASRPLGGAYEQYF.

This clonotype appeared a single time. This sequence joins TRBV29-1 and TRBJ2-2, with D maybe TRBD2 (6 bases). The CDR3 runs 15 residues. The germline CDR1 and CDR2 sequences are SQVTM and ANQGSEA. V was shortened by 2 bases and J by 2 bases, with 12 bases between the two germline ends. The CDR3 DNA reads TGCAGCGTTGAACTTGGGACTTATAACACCGGGGAGCTGTTTTTT. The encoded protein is CSVELGTYNTGELFF.

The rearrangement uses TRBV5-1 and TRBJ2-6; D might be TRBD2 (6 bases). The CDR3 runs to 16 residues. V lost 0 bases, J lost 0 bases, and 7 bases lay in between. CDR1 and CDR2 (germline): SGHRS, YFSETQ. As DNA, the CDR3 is TGCGCCAGCAGCTTGGCCGGGAGCTCTGGGGCCAACGTCCTGACTTTC. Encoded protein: CASSLAGSSGANVLTF.

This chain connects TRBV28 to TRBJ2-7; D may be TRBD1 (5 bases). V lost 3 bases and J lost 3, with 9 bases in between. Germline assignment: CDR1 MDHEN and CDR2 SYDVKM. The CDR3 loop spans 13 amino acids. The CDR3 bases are TGTGCCAGCAGTTTGCGGCAGGGCTACGAGCAGTACTTC. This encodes CASSLRQGYEQYF. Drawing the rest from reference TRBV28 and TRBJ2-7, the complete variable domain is DVKVTQSSRYLVKRTGEKVFLECVQDMDHENMFWYRQDPGLGLRLIYFSYDVKMKEKGDIPEGYSVSREKKERFSLILESASTNQTSMYLCASSLRQGYEQYFGPGTRLTVT.

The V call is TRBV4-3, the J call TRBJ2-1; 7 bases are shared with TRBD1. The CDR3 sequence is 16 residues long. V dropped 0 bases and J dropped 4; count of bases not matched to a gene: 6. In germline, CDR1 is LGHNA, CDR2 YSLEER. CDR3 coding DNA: TGCGCCAGCAGCCAAGATTGGGCAGGGGGTTACAATGAGCAGTTCTTC. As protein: CASSQDWAGGYNEQFF.

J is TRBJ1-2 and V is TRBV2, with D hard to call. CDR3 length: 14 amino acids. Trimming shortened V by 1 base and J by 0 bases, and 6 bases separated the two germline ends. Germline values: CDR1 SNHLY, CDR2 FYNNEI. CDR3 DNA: TGTGCCAGCAGTGAAGGGGGATCTAACTATGGCTACACCTTC. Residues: CASSEGGSNYGYTF.

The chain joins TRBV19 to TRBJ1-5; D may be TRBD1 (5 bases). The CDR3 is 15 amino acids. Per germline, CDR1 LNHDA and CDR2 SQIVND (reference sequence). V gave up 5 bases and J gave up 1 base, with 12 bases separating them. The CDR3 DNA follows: TGTGCCAGTAGTCAGCCCGGGGGGAGCAATCAGCCCCAGCATTTT. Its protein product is CASSQPGGSNQPQHF. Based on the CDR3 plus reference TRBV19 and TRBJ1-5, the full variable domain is DGGITQSPKYLFRKEGQNVTLSCEQNLNHDAMYWYRQDPGQGLRLIYYSQIVNDFQKGDIAEGYSVSREKKESFPLTVTSAQKNPTAFYLCASSQPGGSNQPQHFGDGTRLSIL.

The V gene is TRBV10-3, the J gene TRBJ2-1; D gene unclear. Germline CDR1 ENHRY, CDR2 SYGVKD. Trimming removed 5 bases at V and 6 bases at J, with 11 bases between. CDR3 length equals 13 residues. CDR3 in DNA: TGTGCCATCAGTCCCCGCAGCAGCAATGAGCAGTTCTTC. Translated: CAISPRSSNEQFF.

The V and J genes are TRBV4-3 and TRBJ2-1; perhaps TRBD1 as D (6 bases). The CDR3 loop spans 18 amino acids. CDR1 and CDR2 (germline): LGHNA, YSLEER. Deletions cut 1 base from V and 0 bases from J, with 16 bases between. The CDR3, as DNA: TGCGCCAGCAGCCAAGCAGGGGTGGGGACGAGCTCCTACAATGAGCAGTTCTTC. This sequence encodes CASSQAGVGTSSYNEQFF.

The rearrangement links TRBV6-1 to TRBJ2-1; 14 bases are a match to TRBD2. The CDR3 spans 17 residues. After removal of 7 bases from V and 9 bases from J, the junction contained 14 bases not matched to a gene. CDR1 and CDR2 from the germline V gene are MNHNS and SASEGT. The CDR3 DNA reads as TGTGCCAGCACCCGACCTACGGGACTAGCGGGAGCTGGTGAGCAGTTCTTC. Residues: CASTRPTGLAGAGEQFF.

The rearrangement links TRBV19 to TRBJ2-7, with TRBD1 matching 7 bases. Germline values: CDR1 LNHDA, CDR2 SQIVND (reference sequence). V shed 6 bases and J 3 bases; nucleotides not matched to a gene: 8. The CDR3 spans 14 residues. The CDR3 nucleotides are TGTGCCAGTAGCCAACCGACAGGGTTCTACGAGCAGTACTTC. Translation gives CASSQPTGFYEQYF.